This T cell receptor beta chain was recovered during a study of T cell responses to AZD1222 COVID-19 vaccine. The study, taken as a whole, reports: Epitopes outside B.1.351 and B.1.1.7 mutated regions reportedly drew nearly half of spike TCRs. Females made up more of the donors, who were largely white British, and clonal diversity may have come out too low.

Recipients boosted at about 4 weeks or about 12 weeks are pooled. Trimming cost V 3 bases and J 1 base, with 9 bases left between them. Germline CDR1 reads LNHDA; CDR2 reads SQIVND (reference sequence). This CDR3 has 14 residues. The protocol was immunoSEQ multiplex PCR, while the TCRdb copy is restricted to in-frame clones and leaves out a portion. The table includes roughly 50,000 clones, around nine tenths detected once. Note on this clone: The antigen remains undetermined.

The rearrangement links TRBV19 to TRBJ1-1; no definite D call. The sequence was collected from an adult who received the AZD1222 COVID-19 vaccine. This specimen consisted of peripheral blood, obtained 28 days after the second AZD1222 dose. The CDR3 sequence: CASSMRGKNTEAFF. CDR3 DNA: TGTGCCAGTAGTATGCGGGGAAAGAACACTGAAGCTTTCTTT.